The 7 T cell receptor beta chains given below trace back to one sample, sequenced in a study of graft-versus-host responses after intestinal transplantation. Sequencing was performed with immunoSEQ multiplex PCR; in TCRdb, only in-frame clones are kept and a portion is missing. The data show 50,000 to 60,000 clones, about nine tenths seen once. No antigens are known for them. The sample in question was unstimulated CD4+ T cells sorted from spleen or lymph node cells, obtained before transplant. Receptors were obtained from a human donor who was the organ donor for an intestinal transplant.

CDR3 coding DNA: TGTGCCAGCACCTCGGGGGGTCAGCCCCAGCATTTT. It translates to CASTSGGQPQHF. This chain uses TRBV27 with TRBJ1-5, with D possibly TRBD1 on 5 matching bases. Between the trimmed V and J ends, which lost 7 bases and 6 bases, there was a span of 10 bases. The CDR3 runs to 12 residues. Germline V CDR1 and CDR2: MNHEY, SMNVEV (reference sequence).

This sequence joins TRBV5-4 and TRBJ2-2; TRBD2 matches 11 bases. V shed 2 bases, J shed 1 base, and the junction held 1 base outside the gene matches. In germline, CDR1 is SGHNT, CDR2 YYREEE (reference sequence). CDR3 size: 16 residues. The CDR3 protein is CASSFGTSGNTGELFF. In nucleotides, the CDR3 is TGTGCCAGCAGCTTTGGGACTAGCGGGAACACCGGGGAGCTGTTTTTT.

The V call is TRBV25-1, the J call TRBJ2-7; D could derive from TRBD1 or TRBD2 (5 bases each). The CDR3 covers 14 residues. Germline assignment: CDR1 MGHDK and CDR2 SYGVNS. V was trimmed by 2 bases and J by 0 bases, leaving 8 bases between them. The CDR3 region is CASSEEGSSYEQYF. The CDR3 nucleotides are TGTGCCAGCAGTGAAGAGGGGAGCTCCTACGAGCAGTACTTC.

The chain has TRBV4-3 and TRBJ2-3; 7 positions match TRBD2. Trimming cost V 4 bases and J 2 bases; bases outside gene matches: 3. Per germline, CDR1 LGHNA and CDR2 YSLEER. CDR3 size: 14 residues. CDR3 coding DNA: TGCGCCAGCAGCCTTAGCGGGCTCACAGATACGCAGTATTTT. It codes for CASSLSGLTDTQYF.

The chain couples TRBV27 to TRBJ1-2; D is perhaps TRBD1 (6 bases). Deletions cut 5 bases from V and 3 bases from J, with 16 bases between. This CDR3 has 15 amino acids. CDR1 and CDR2 from the germline V gene are MNHEY and SMNVEV (reference sequence). CDR3 amino acids: CASSPQGRGYYGYTF. The CDR3 nucleotides read TGTGCCAGCAGTCCACAGGGCAGGGGATACTATGGCTACACCTTC.

The chain couples TRBV28 to TRBJ1-5, with D unresolved. Deletions cut 5 bases from V and 1 base from J, with 12 bases between. The CDR3 is 15 residues long. Germline V lookup: CDR1 MDHEN, CDR2 SYDVKM. CDR3 in amino acids: CASSPPGASNQPQHF. In DNA, the CDR3 is TGTGCCAGCAGTCCCCCGGGTGCAAGCAATCAGCCCCAGCATTTT.

This clone was detected only once. V gene TRBV5-3 combines with J gene TRBJ1-4; TRBD1 is a possible D gene (5 bases). TRBV5-3 qualifies as an ORF whose function is uncertain. The ends were cut back, 1 base at V and 2 bases at J, with 12 bases in the middle. CDR3 length equals 16 residues. For the CDR3, the DNA is TGTGCCAGAAGCTTGATATATCGGGACACTAATGAAAAACTGTTTTTT. It encodes CARSLIYRDTNEKLFF.